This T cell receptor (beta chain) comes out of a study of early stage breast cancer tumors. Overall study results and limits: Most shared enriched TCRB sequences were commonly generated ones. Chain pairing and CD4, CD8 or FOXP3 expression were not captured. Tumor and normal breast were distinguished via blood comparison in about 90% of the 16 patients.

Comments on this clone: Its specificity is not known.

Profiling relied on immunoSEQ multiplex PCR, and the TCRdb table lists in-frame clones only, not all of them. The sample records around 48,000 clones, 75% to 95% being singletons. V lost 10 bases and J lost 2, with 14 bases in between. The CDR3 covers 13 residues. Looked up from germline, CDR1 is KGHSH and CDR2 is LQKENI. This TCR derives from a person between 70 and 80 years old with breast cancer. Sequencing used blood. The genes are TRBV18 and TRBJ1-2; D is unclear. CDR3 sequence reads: CATGSQANYGYTF. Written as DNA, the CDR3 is TGTGCCACCGGCTCTCAGGCGAACTATGGCTACACCTTC.